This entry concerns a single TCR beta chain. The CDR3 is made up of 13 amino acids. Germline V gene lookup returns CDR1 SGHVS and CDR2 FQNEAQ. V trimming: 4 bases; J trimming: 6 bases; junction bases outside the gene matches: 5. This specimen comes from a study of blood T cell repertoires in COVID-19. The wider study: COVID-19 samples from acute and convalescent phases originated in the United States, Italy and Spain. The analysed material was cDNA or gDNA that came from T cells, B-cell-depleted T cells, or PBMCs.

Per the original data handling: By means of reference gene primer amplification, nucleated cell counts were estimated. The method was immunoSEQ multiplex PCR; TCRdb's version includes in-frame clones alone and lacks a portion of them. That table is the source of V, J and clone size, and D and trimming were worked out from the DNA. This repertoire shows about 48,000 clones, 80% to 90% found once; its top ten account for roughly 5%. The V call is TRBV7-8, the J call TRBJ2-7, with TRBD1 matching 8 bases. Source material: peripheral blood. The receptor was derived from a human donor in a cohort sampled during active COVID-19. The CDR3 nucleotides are TGTGCCAGCAGCTCAGACAGGGGAGGCGAGCAGTACTTC. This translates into CASSSDRGGEQYF.